Below, one T cell receptor beta chain is given with its context. The sample is drawn from a study of blood T cell repertoires in COVID-19. Overall study: Material from acute and convalescent COVID-19 was sourced from the United States, Italy and Spain.

Method: immunoSEQ multiplex PCR; TCRdb's copy keeps in-frame clones and lacks some. In the table there are about 68,000 clones, 80% to 90% of which are singletons. Source material: peripheral blood. The sequence was collected from a man in his fifties or sixties with acute or convalescent COVID-19.

The CDR3: CASSQDRASGGYEQYF. DNA for the CDR3: TGCGCCAGCAGCCAAGATCGCGCTAGCGGAGGTTACGAGCAGTACTTC. This chain uses TRBV4-3 with TRBJ2-7; 7 positions match TRBD2. The CDR3 totals 16 residues. Trimming removed 0 bases from V and 4 bases from J; junction bases left unmatched: 9. From germline, CDR1 is LGHNA and CDR2 YSLEER.